This TCR beta chain came from a study of breast tumors, draining lymph nodes, adjacent tissues. Study results and limitations: The lymph node origin of tumor T cells was framed as consistent with a hypothesis, not demonstrated. Data fit most tumor T cells coming from lymph node, expanding in tumor. Compared with lymph nodes, tumors were less diverse; compared with nontumor tissue, more. Compared with basal-like, luminal-like tumors shared significantly more repertoire with nontumor tissue.

Breast cancer patients provided tissue from their axillary draining lymph nodes. MiXCR, applied by TCRdb to the multiplex PCR reads, yields one record per CDR3 protein. This repertoire shows about 89,000 distinct CDR3 sequences, roughly 30% found once; its top ten account for 8.1%. This clonotype was found many times. The antigen is undetermined. V was clipped by 6 bases and J by 6 bases, with 24 bases between them. Germline-derived CDR1 and CDR2 are SQVTM and ANQGSEA. This CDR3 region has 16 residues. Material: axillary lymph node tissue. The chain combines TRBV29-1 with TRBJ2-1; D might be TRBD2 (6 bases). The TCR originated in a female donor with breast cancer. Some clones in this sample may be carry-over from other donors' samples. The CDR3 here is CSVPGRDKLTTNEQFF. CDR3 bases: TGCAGCGTCCCGGGGCGGGATAAACTCACCACCAATGAGCAGTTCTTC.